This TCR beta chain was sequenced during a study of cytomegalovirus exposure and HLA in healthy donors. In regard to this clone: Its matching antigen is unknown.

Use of 60 Vbeta and 13 Jbeta primers characterized the PCR. Clones were sequenced by immunoSEQ multiplex PCR, and TCRdb holds only the in-frame ones, with some missing. The sample consists of 150,000 to 200,000 clones, 80% to 85% of them appearing once. At the time of sampling, donors were nominally healthy, though unrecorded immune exposures were likely. General observations from the study: The likely origin of a cluster of highly shared sequence variants was a sequencing artifact. Rarity held for most TCR sequences, but there were some public TCRs that occurred in many donors.

Germline values: CDR1 SGHNT, CDR2 YENEEA. V gave up 5 bases and J gave up 2 bases; unmatched junction bases: 11. This CDR3 has 16 amino acids. The rearrangement uses TRBV11-3 and TRBJ1-2; 7 bases align to TRBD1. The clonotype comes from a woman in her thirties or forties in good health and CMV-seronegative. Sequencing input: PBMCs. The CDR3 nucleotides are TGTGCCAGCAGCGTCTATCCGGGACAGCCAAACTATGGCTACACCTTC. Translated: CASSVYPGQPNYGYTF.